This TCR beta chain was captured by sequencing in a study of regulatory T cells in long-lasting Graves disease. For the study at large: Newly diagnosed Graves' patients had taken antithyroid drugs under 3 months.

For TCR beta, libraries came from iRepertoire HTBI primers and Arm-PCR of CDR3 regions. Per the study methods: Identified across the samples were 60 to 70 TRBV segments and approximately 14 TRBJ segments. TCRdb used MiXCR to reprocess the multiplex PCR reads, holding one entry per CDR3 protein. None of the V and J calls come from the authors' own analysis; TCRdb made them. The data show almost 450,000 distinct CDR3 sequences, less than 20% seen once. Of note for this clonotype: Its antigen remains unknown. A much larger clone lies one base from this, so it may be a read error.

From germline, CDR1 is SGHAT and CDR2 FQNNGV. The CDR3 spans 15 residues. Study-wide points: The study found TRBV28, TRBJ1-2 and TRBJ2-5 favored in persistent disease.

As to time point: newly diagnosed GD, antithyroid drugs for less than 3 months. Construction of the TCR library relied on RNA isolated from PBMCs. These data were also filed under a second study, of T cells in Graves' hyperthyroidism and ophthalmopathy. That work adds: TCR CDR3 underwent first-round RT-PCR with the HTBI primer set.

The clonotype originates from a woman between 25 and 40 years old with Graves disease. The rearrangement uses TRBV11-2 and TRBJ2-5; 10 bases match TRBD2. The source was peripheral blood mononuclear cells (PBMCs), collected at new diagnosis, from a patient treated with antithyroid drugs. The DNA of the CDR3 is TGTGCCAGCAGCTCTCGAGCGGGAGGGGTCGAGACCCCGTACTTC. Its translation: CASSSRAGGVETPYF.